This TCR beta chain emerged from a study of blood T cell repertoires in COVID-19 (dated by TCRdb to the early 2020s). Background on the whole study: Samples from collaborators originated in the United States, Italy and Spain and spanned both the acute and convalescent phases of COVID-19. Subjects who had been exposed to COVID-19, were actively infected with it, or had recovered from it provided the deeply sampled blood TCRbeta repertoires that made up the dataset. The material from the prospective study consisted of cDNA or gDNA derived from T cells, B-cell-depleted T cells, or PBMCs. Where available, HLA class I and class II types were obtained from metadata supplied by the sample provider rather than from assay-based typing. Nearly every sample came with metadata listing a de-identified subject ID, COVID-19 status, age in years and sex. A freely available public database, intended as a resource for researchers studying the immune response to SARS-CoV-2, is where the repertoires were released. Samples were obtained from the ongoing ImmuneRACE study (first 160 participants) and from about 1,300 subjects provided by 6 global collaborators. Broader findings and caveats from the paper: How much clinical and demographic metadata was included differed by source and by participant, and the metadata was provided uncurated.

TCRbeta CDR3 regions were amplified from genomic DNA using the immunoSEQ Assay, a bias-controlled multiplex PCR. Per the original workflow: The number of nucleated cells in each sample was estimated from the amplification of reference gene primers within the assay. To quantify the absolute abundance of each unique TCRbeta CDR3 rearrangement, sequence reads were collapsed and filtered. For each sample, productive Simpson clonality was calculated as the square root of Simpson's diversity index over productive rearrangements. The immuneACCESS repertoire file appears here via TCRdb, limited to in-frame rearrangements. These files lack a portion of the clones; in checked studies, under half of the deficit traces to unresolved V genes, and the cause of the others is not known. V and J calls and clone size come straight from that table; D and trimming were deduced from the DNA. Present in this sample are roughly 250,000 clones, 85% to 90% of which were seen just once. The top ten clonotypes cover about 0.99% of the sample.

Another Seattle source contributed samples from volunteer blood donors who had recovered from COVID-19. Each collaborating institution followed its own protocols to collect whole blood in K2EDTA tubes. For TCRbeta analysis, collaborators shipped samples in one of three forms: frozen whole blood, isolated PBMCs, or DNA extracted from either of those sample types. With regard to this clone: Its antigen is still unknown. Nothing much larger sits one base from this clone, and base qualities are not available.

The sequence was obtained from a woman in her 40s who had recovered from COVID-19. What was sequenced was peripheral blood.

At the DNA level, the sequence is TGTGCCAGTAGGCGGACAGGGGGCCCCGCGGGGCAGTACTTC. This encodes CASRRTGGPAGQYF. The V gene is TRBV19 and the J gene is TRBJ2-7; the junction holds 11 bases that match TRBD1. The CDR3 numbers 14 residues from cysteine through phenylalanine. The retained sequence is limited to the CDR3, 42 bases, with the frame set at the first base. Per the germline V gene (reference sequence), LNHDA is the CDR1 and SQIVND is the CDR2. V is trimmed back by 6 bases and J by 9 bases, and the junction contains 10 bases that no gene match accounts for. Supplemented by the reference TRBV19 and TRBJ2-7 proteins around the CDR3, the complete variable domain is DGGITQSPKYLFRKEGQNVTLSCEQNLNHDAMYWYRQDPGQGLRLIYYSQIVNDFQKGDIAEGYSVSREKKESFPLTVTSAQKNPTAFYLCASRRTGGPAGQYFGPGTRLTVT.